This TCR beta chain emerged from a study of blood T cell repertoires in COVID-19 (dated by TCRdb to 2019 to 2021). Regarding the study in general: Samples from collaborators originated in the United States, Italy and Spain and spanned both the acute and convalescent phases of COVID-19. The material from the prospective study consisted of cDNA or gDNA derived from T cells, B-cell-depleted T cells, or PBMCs. Subjects who had been exposed to COVID-19, were actively infected with it, or had recovered from it provided the deeply sampled blood TCRbeta repertoires that made up the dataset. The repertoires were released in a freely available public database intended as a resource for research on the immune response to SARS-CoV-2. The samples were drawn from two sources: the first 160 participants of the ongoing ImmuneRACE study, and 1,000 to 1,500 subjects contributed by 6 global collaborators. A de-identified subject ID, COVID-19 status, age in years and sex were almost always included in the sample metadata. Where available, HLA class I and class II types were taken from metadata supplied by the sample provider and were not determined by assay-based typing. What the authors observed across the whole study: How much clinical and demographic metadata was included differed by source and by participant, and the metadata was provided uncurated.

One collaborating source in Seattle enrolled patients during active infection and followed them longitudinally through the course of disease. Collaborating institutions collected whole blood in K2EDTA tubes following their own protocols. For TCRbeta analysis, collaborators shipped samples as frozen whole blood, isolated PBMCs, or DNA extracted from either of those sample types. TCRbeta CDR3 regions were amplified from genomic DNA using the immunoSEQ Assay, a bias-controlled multiplex PCR. As for how the authors treated the data: The number of nucleated cells in each sample was estimated from the amplification of reference gene primers within the assay. Sequence reads were collapsed and filtered to measure the absolute abundance of every unique TCRbeta CDR3 rearrangement. For each sample, productive Simpson clonality was calculated by taking the square root of Simpson's diversity index across productive rearrangements. TCRdb limited this immuneACCESS table to in-frame rearrangements with V and J called. A share of clones is missing; checked studies link under half to unresolved V genes, and the rest is unexplained. Clonal size and the V and J genes are those of that table, whereas D and trimming came from the DNA. Recorded for this sample are some 110,000 clones; 60% to 85% of them occurred a single time. The top ten clones comprise 6.2% of the sample.

A note on this clone: Its antigen specificity is not known. No much larger clonotype is one base removed from it; base qualities were not supplied.

The receptor was derived from a man older than 75 with COVID-19, enrolled during active disease. The sequencing sample was made of peripheral blood.

For the CDR3, the sequence is CASSSLGLAVQETQYF. The DNA sequence is as follows: TGTGCCAGCAGTTCCCTGGGACTAGCGGTTCAAGAGACCCAGTACTTC. In this chain, TRBV28 is recombined with TRBJ2-5, and 11 junctional nucleotides match TRBD2. Spanning cysteine to phenylalanine, the CDR3 consists of 16 amino acids. Only the CDR3 DNA is retained, 48 bases long and in frame from the first base. The germline V gene gives CDR1 as MDHEN and CDR2 as SYDVKM. Trimming leaves V shorter by 4 bases and J shorter by 2 bases, with the junction holding 6 bases beyond the gene matches. Joined to the reference TRBV28 and TRBJ2-5 proteins, this CDR3 gives the full variable domain: DVKVTQSSRYLVKRTGEKVFLECVQDMDHENMFWYRQDPGLGLRLIYFSYDVKMKEKGDIPEGYSVSREKKERFSLILESASTNQTSMYLCASSSLGLAVQETQYFGPGTRLLVL.